These 13 T cell receptor beta chains came from one sample sequenced in a study of cytomegalovirus exposure and HLA in healthy donors (dated by TCRdb to 2015 to 2018). Libraries were built with the immunoSEQ multiplex PCR assay. For the multiplex PCR, a mixture combining 60 forward primers for TCR Vbeta segments and 13 reverse primers for TCR Jbeta segments was used. This is the immuneACCESS table as TCRdb keeps it, with only in-frame sequences that have V and J called. A part of the clones is gone; compared with another copy, unresolved V genes explain less than half, and the rest is unexplained. This sample comprises around 200,000 clones, roughly four fifths of them detected only once. 1.6% of the sample is in the top ten clones. Sequencing was carried out using PBMCs. The receptors shown here come from a man in his fifties or sixties in good health and CMV-seronegative.

This chain joins TRBV13 and TRBJ2-1; D not resolved. V gave up 4 bases and J gave up 9 bases, with 10 bases separating them. Germline loops: CDR1 PRHDT, CDR2 FYEKMQ (reference sequence). This CDR3 region has 12 residues. The CDR3 loop is CASSSTRGEQFF. Here the CDR3 DNA reads TGTGCCAGCAGCTCCACCAGAGGTGAGCAGTTCTTC.

The J gene is TRBJ1-3, the V gene TRBV9; TRBD1 aligns across 10 bases. The germline CDR1 and CDR2 sequences are SGDLS and YYNGEE. There are 16 residues in the CDR3. V lost 4 bases to trimming and J lost 2 bases; unmatched junction nucleotides: 6. The CDR3 protein is CASSTGTGAAGNTIYF. The CDR3 DNA reads TGTGCCAGCAGCACCGGGACAGGGGCCGCTGGAAACACCATATATTTT.

The V call is TRBV7-3, the J call TRBJ2-2; TRBD1 might be the D (5 bases). Trimming pared 6 bases from V and 0 bases from J, leaving 5 bases between. The CDR3 covers 13 residues. Germline CDR1 reads SGHTA; CDR2 reads FQGTGA. CDR3 nucleotide sequence: TGTGCCAGCAGGACAGCGAACACCGGGGAGCTGTTTTTT. Its translation is CASRTANTGELFF.

This clone was detected only once. Other nucleotide sequences from this sample produce the same CDR3. The chain links TRBV6-6 to TRBJ2-7, with 8 bases that match TRBD2. From germline, CDR1 is MNHNY and CDR2 SVGAGI (reference sequence). The junction had 3 bases not matched to a gene; V was cut back by 6 bases and J by 2 bases. The CDR3 spans 13 residues. CDR3 bases: TGTGCCAGCAGGACTAGCGTTACCTACGAGCAGTACTTC. Its translation: CASRTSVTYEQYF.

The rearrangement uses TRBV6-1 and TRBJ2-7; unclear D gene. Germline values: CDR1 MNHNS, CDR2 SASEGT. Trimming shortened V by 6 bases and J by 0 bases, and 9 bases separated the two germline ends. The CDR3 is 13 residues long. The CDR3 coding sequence is TGTGCCAGCAGCCCACAAAGCTCCTACGAGCAGTACTTC. It codes for CASSPQSSYEQYF.

The rearrangement links TRBV7-2 to TRBJ2-7; 12 nucleotides match TRBD1. Germline values: CDR1 SGHTA, CDR2 FQGNSA. This CDR3 comprises 17 residues. Losses at the gene ends were 0 bases for V and 4 bases for J; bases not matched to a gene: 7. The CDR3 region has the DNA TGTGCCAGCAGCTTAGCGCGGGGGACAGGGGGCTTGTACGAGCAGTACTTC. Translating it yields CASSLARGTGGLYEQYF. The entire variable domain, with the rest obtained from reference TRBV7-2 and TRBJ2-7, is as follows: GAGVSQSPSNKVTEKGKDVELRCDPISGHTALYWYRQSLGQGLEFLIYFQGNSAPDKSGLPSDRFSAERTGGSVSTLTIQRTQQEDSAVYLCASSLARGTGGLYEQYFGPGTRLTVT.

J is TRBJ2-1 and V is TRBV7-2, with D perhaps TRBD2 (5 bases). CDR3 length: 12 residues. V was clipped by 8 bases and J by 4 bases, with 9 bases between them. Per germline, CDR1 SGHTA and CDR2 FQGNSA. The CDR3 sequence is CASGRGYNEQFF. In DNA, the CDR3 is TGTGCCAGCGGCCGGGGTTACAATGAGCAGTTCTTC.

The V and J genes are TRBV18 and TRBJ1-5; D perhaps matches TRBD1 (6 bases). This CDR3 is 14 amino acids long. Between the trimmed V and J ends, which lost 6 bases and 1 base, there was a span of 10 bases. Germline assignment: CDR1 KGHSH and CDR2 LQKENI. The CDR3 sequence is CASSSDRSNQPQHF. The CDR3 DNA sequence: TGTGCCAGCTCCTCGGACAGAAGCAATCAGCCCCAGCATTTT. Variable domain in full (rest from reference TRBV18 and TRBJ1-5): NAGVMQNPRHLVRRRGQEARLRCSPMKGHSHVYWYRQLPEEGLKFMVYLQKENIIDESGMPKERFSAEFPKEGPSILRIQQVVRGDSAAYFCASSSDRSNQPQHFGDGTRLSIL.

There are a few counts of this clone. The chain recombines TRBV7-9 with TRBJ1-3, with a possible D match to TRBD1 (6 bases). The CDR3 is made up of 13 amino acids. Germline values: CDR1 SEHNR, CDR2 FQNEAQ (reference sequence). V was pared by 10 bases and J by 2 bases, with 12 bases between. The CDR3, as DNA: TGTGCCACCCAGAACAGGGCTGGAAACACCATATATTTT. Protein product: CATQNRAGNTIYF. Combining the CDR3 with reference TRBV7-9 and TRBJ1-3 gives the whole variable domain DTGVSQNPRHKITKRGQNVTFRCDPISEHNRLYWYRQTLGQGPEFLTYFQNEAQLEKSRLLSDRFSAERPKGSFSTLEIQRTEQGDSAMYLCATQNRAGNTIYFGEGSWLTVV.

The chain couples TRBV5-1 to TRBJ2-7, with D perhaps matching TRBD2 (6 bases). CDR3 length: 15 residues. The V gene lost 0 bases and the J gene lost 3 bases, with 13 bases spanning the gap. Germline V gene sequence: CDR1 SGHRS, CDR2 YFSETQ. In DNA form, the CDR3 reads TGCGCCAGCAGCTTGGAGGGCGGGGTCCTCTACGAGCAGTACTTC. It is translated as CASSLEGGVLYEQYF.

This chain links TRBV19 with TRBJ2-1; 10 positions match TRBD1. There are 15 residues in the CDR3. The germline gives CDR1 LNHDA, CDR2 SQIVND (reference sequence). The ends lost 3 bases at V and 6 bases at J; junction bases unmatched: 5. The chain's CDR3 is CASSIRTGGRNEQFF. The DNA for the CDR3 is TGTGCCAGTAGTATTCGGACAGGGGGTCGCAATGAGCAGTTCTTC.

The chain employs TRBV7-3 and TRBJ2-1; 8 bases fit TRBD2. CDR3 length: 15 amino acids. V lost 6 bases to trimming and J lost 4 bases; unmatched junction nucleotides: 8. Looked up from germline, CDR1 is SGHTA and CDR2 is FQGTGA. CDR3 sequence reads: CASSNGGVLYNEQFF. CDR3 in DNA: TGTGCCAGCAGTAACGGGGGGGTATTATACAATGAGCAGTTCTTC.

J is TRBJ1-1 and V is TRBV9, with a tentative D call TRBD1 (5 bases). V gave up 6 bases and J gave up 12 bases, with 21 bases separating them. Germline V lookup: CDR1 SGDLS, CDR2 YYNGEE. This CDR3 comprises 13 residues. The CDR3 nucleotides read TGTGCCAGCACCTCAATGGGGGGGGATTTAACTTTCTTT. Its protein product is CASTSMGGDLTFF.